Here is one TCR beta chain with its context. Its antigen is currently unknown. Generated by immunoSEQ multiplex PCR, the TCRdb table keeps only in-frame clones and is missing some. The sample lists about 34,000 clones; about four fifths were seen once. Germline V gives CDR1 SGHTA, CDR2 FQGNSA. V was shortened by 8 bases and J by 4 bases, with 8 bases between the two germline ends. The CDR3 sequence is 11 residues long. These data are taken from a study of OX40 agonist ivuxolimab in advanced cancers. Study context: Ivuxolimab was delivered to patients intravenously every 2 weeks at doses spanning 0.01 to 10 mg/kg. Allowance was made for prior anti-PD-1, anti-PD-L1 or anti-CTLA-4 therapy, and roughly 39% had some. Findings of the study overall: At 0.1 to 3.0 mg/kg and by week 6, CD4+ and CD8+ T cells in the blood had expanded clonally. CD8+ T cells (on average) carried more expanded clones than CD4+ T cells.

This clonotype was obtained from an adult with an advanced solid tumor such as melanoma, head and neck, liver or kidney cancer. The chain employs TRBV7-2 and TRBJ1-1, with D hard to call. The sequenced sample was CD4+ or CD8+ T cells sorted from blood, obtained in a trial of the OX40 agonist ivuxolimab. The chain's CDR3 is CASSLFTEAFF. CDR3 bases: TGTGCCAGCTCCCTCTTCACTGAAGCTTTCTTT.